The sequence of this T cell receptor beta chain was determined in a study of T cell responses to AZD1222 COVID-19 vaccine (dated by TCRdb to about 2021). Describing the broader study: AZD1222 recipients whose second dose came at about 4 weeks and those whose second dose came at about 12 weeks were combined into one group, since spike-specific TCR depth and breadth did not differ between the two schedules. A total of 230 to 250 trial participants underwent TCR sequencing, of whom approximately 210 received two doses of AZD1222 and 26 received two doses of the MenACWY control vaccine. Trial participants were enrolled by age into 18-55, 56-69 and 70-plus year subgroups, with roughly 150, 30 and 60 TCR-sequenced participants respectively.

The CDR3 regions of human TCRbeta chains were subjected to immunosequencing. Under the source paper's analysis protocol: Repertoire TCRs were checked for matches against a reference library of SARS-CoV-2-specific TCRs that had been generated using the MIRA antigen-specificity platform. Breadth meant the fraction of unique TCRs that were SARS-CoV-2-associated, whereas depth meant the fraction of total T cells that were SARS-CoV-2-associated. Using the MIRA data, every spike-specific TCR was mapped to the spike region that the TCR reacted to and assigned to either a CD4 or a CD8 class. Log10-transformed breadth and depth values were compared by one-way ANOVA with Sidak's multiple comparisons tests. TCRdb carries this immuneACCESS record with in-frame sequences only. Its versions omit some clonotypes, under half of them owing to an unresolved V gene in the studies checked, with the rest unexplained. V, J and clone size are those of that table, while D and trimming were read from the DNA. The sample profile shows 60,000 to 85,000 clones; around 85% of them were found once. Just over 20% of the sample lies in the top ten.

The sample's time point label is to be understood as: baseline before first vaccination. Vaccinee samples came from UK trials COV001 and COV002, including a single-blind randomized controlled phase 2/3 trial of AZD1222 (ChAdOx1 nCoV-19) in healthy adults. For TCRbeta chain sequencing, PBMC samples were collected from trial participants at day 0 and at day 28 after the second dose. What the authors observed across the whole study: After two AZD1222 doses, spike-specific TCR breadth and depth were significantly higher than at day 0 and than in MenACWY recipients. CD4 TCRs associated with the vaccine covered the entire spike protein, and the dominant responses were in regions 160-218 and 743-854. Conclusions about previously exposed vaccinees are limited, since just five to seven AZD1222 recipients were seropositive for SARS-CoV-2 at baseline. Because no samples from the day 14 peak response were available, repertoires could be characterized only after the peak T cell response. Participants were mostly white British, with more females than males. The authors suggested clonal diversity may have been underestimated. The 56-69-year group was small, and its depth increase did not reach significance, likely because of low power. Nearly half of unique spike-specific TCRs reportedly recognized epitopes outside regions mutated in the B.1.351 and B.1.1.7 variants.

As concerns this clone: Its antigen remains unidentified. The record has no base qualities; no much larger clone is one base away.

V is clipped by 4 bases and J by 0 bases, and the sequence between their germline boundaries is 10 bases long. Reading the germline V gene gives CDR1 LGHNT and CDR2 FRNRAP. Its CDR3 holds 14 amino acids, cysteine through phenylalanine. The retained sequence is limited to the CDR3, 42 bases, with the frame set at the first base. This receptor was taken from an adult in good health. Rearrangement joined TRBV12-5 to TRBJ2-7; the D gene assignment is ambiguous. Sequenced here: peripheral blood, sampled on day 0 of AZD1222 vaccination. The CDR3 has the sequence CASGSNHLSYEQYF. At the DNA level, the sequence is TGTGCTAGTGGTTCGAACCACCTCTCCTACGAGCAGTACTTC.